This T cell receptor beta chain was identified in a study of T-cell reconstitution after alpha-beta-depleted transplantation in children. Regarding the study as a whole: T-cell numbers and diversity, one year after transplant, stemmed largely from T cells that were newly produced. In some patients, recipient T cells and intrathymic progenitors surviving conditioning explained high day-60 diversity. Two months or so post-transplant, alpha-beta T cells reportedly derived from several hundred expanded graft clones.

This clonotype was observed many times. Its target is not known. Losses at the gene ends were 7 bases for V and 5 bases for J; bases not matched to a gene: 7. The CDR3 consists of 14 residues. Germline V gives CDR1 PRHDT, CDR2 FYEKMQ (reference sequence). Researchers prepared the TCRbeta library using unique molecular identifiers, the study reports. TCRdb processed the PCR reads anew with MiXCR; each CDR3 protein has one entry. The sample carries 200,000 or so distinct CDR3 sequences, 5% to 6.5% recorded once. This receptor was obtained from a girl in the first two years of life with combined immunodeficiency, due to receive a stem cell transplant. This chain joins TRBV13 and TRBJ2-1; 8 positions agree with TRBD2. Here the sequenced sample was PBMCs, taken before TCRalphabeta/CD19-depleted stem cell transplant. CDR3 DNA sequence: TGTGCCAGCAACACCGGGAGGGCCAACAATGAGCAGTTCTTC. Its translation: CASNTGRANNEQFF.